One sample yielded the 16 T cell receptor beta chains listed below, sequenced in a study of T cell responses to AZD1222 COVID-19 vaccine. Repertoires were generated with immunoSEQ multiplex PCR, while TCRdb's copy carries only in-frame clones and drops some. The sample consists of about 120,000 clones, over 85% of them appearing once. The source material was peripheral blood, sampled on day 0 of AZD1222 vaccination. All receptors derive from an adult in good health.

The rearrangement joins TRBV11-3 to TRBJ2-1, with D maybe TRBD2 (6 bases). The germline V gene has CDR1 SGHNT and CDR2 YENEEA. The CDR3 spans 14 residues. V was clipped by 5 bases and J by 7 bases, with 15 bases between them. The CDR3 sequence: CASSPHGGRNEQFF. The CDR3, as DNA: TGTGCCAGCAGCCCCCACGGGGGTCGTAATGAGCAGTTCTTC.

This clone was seen a single time. V and J are TRBV28 and TRBJ2-1, with D possibly called TRBD1 or TRBD2 (6 bases each). Per the germline V gene, CDR1 is MDHEN and CDR2 is SYDVKM. Trimming removed 3 bases from V and 5 bases from J, with 14 bases in between. This CDR3 comprises 15 residues. The chain's CDR3 is CASSLGAGLNNEQFF. CDR3 DNA sequence: TGTGCCAGCAGTTTGGGGGCGGGGTTAAACAATGAGCAGTTCTTC.

This clone was picked up a small number of times. The chain is built from TRBV5-5 and TRBJ1-2; TRBD1 agrees at 7 bases. Trimming at V came to 4 bases and at J to 7 bases, leaving 16 bases not matched to a gene. The CDR3 is made up of 16 amino acids. Germline assignment: CDR1 SGHKS and CDR2 YYEKEE (reference sequence). The CDR3 reads CASSREKTGWEGGYTF. CDR3 DNA: TGTGCCAGCAGCAGAGAAAAGACAGGGTGGGAGGGTGGCTACACCTTC.

This chain uses TRBV13 with TRBJ2-1; D is possibly TRBD1 or TRBD2 (6 bases each). In germline, CDR1 is PRHDT, CDR2 FYEKMQ (reference sequence). The CDR3 sequence is 14 residues long. V lost 5 bases and J 7 bases, leaving 15 bases between the germline ends. CDR3 sequence reads: CASSDRGQSNEQFF. The CDR3 DNA sequence: TGTGCCAGCAGCGATCGGGGGCAGAGTAATGAGCAGTTCTTC.

J is TRBJ1-4 and V is TRBV19; perhaps TRBD1 as D (5 bases). Germline lookup yields CDR1 LNHDA and CDR2 SQIVND (reference sequence). The V end lost 4 bases, the J end lost 2 bases, and 14 bases lay between the germline ends. The CDR3 covers 16 residues. The CDR3 DNA reads TGTGCCAGTAGTAGGGGCCGCGGCGCGACTAATGAAAAACTGTTTTTT. Its translation: CASSRGRGATNEKLFF.

The rearrangement uses TRBV6-5 and TRBJ2-3; 9 nucleotides match TRBD2. This CDR3 is 15 amino acids long. V was clipped by 2 bases and J by 2 bases; unmatched bases: 2. CDR1 and CDR2 from the germline V gene are MNHEY and SVGAGI. CDR3 protein: CASSYSGGYTDTQYF. CDR3 nucleotides: TGTGCCAGCAGTTACAGCGGGGGGTACACAGATACGCAGTATTTT.

The V call is TRBV6-1, the J call TRBJ1-5, with a weak D call TRBD1 (5 bases). The CDR3 extends over 16 amino acids. The germline CDR1 and CDR2 sequences are MNHNS and SASEGT. V shed 1 base and J shed 6 bases, with 16 bases lying between them. The CDR3 reads CASSEGAGILGQPQHF. As DNA, the CDR3 is TGTGCCAGCAGTGAAGGCGCAGGGATTTTGGGTCAGCCCCAGCATTTT.

Here the CDR3 DNA reads TGTGCCAGCAGCGTAGGTTGGGGGGCCCAAGAGACCCAGTACTTC. This encodes CASSVGWGAQETQYF. The chain has TRBV9 and TRBJ2-5; D is perhaps TRBD1 or TRBD2 (6 bases each). Looked up from germline, CDR1 is SGDLS and CDR2 is YYNGEE. V shed 0 bases and J shed 1 base, with 10 bases lying between them. The CDR3 runs to 15 residues.

This chain connects TRBV9 to TRBJ2-2, with D perhaps matching TRBD2 (6 bases). This CDR3 contains 15 residues. V lost 6 bases and J lost 1, with 13 bases in between. The germline V gene encodes CDR1 SGDLS and CDR2 YYNGEE. CDR3 DNA: TGTGCCAGCACCGAGGGAGGAGTGAACACCGGGGAGCTGTTTTTT. Amino acid sequence: CASTEGGVNTGELFF. Full variable domain (remainder filled in from reference TRBV9 and TRBJ2-2): DSGVTQTPKHLITATGQRVTLRCSPRSGDLSVYWYQQSLDQGLQFLIQYYNGEERAKGNILERFSAQQFPDLHSELNLSSLELGDSALYFCASTEGGVNTGELFFGEGSRLTVL.

The rearrangement joins TRBV13 to TRBJ2-3; TRBD2 agrees at 11 bases. The CDR3 covers 16 residues. Trimming cost V 3 bases and J 2 bases; bases outside gene matches: 4. Per germline, CDR1 PRHDT and CDR2 FYEKMQ (reference sequence). The CDR3 loop reads CASSFGTSGLTDTQYF. DNA for the CDR3: TGTGCCAGCAGCTTCGGGACTAGCGGACTCACAGATACGCAGTATTTT.

This chain uses TRBV5-1 with TRBJ1-1, with D possibly TRBD1 on 5 matching bases. The germline V and J ends were trimmed by 2 bases and 5 bases, with 16 bases remaining between them. The CDR3 contains 15 residues. Germline V gives CDR1 SGHRS, CDR2 YFSETQ. CDR3: CASSLRWGFGTEAFF. The CDR3 DNA sequence: TGCGCCAGCAGCTTACGTTGGGGCTTTGGGACTGAAGCTTTCTTT.

J is TRBJ1-2 and V is TRBV24-1; maybe TRBD1 (5 bases). This CDR3 has 12 amino acids. Deletions cut 7 bases from V and 6 bases from J, with 11 bases between. From germline, CDR1 is KGHDR and CDR2 SFDVKD. The CDR3 sequence: CATSWAGNGYTF. The CDR3 DNA reads as TGTGCCACCAGCTGGGCAGGGAATGGCTACACCTTC.

The rearrangement joins TRBV28 to TRBJ1-3, with 8 nucleotides matching TRBD1. The germline V gene encodes CDR1 MDHEN and CDR2 SYDVKM. The CDR3 spans 16 residues. J was trimmed by 7 bases and V by 3 bases; bases with no gene match: 11. CDR3 sequence (DNA): TGTGCCAGCAGTTTGTCCGGACAGGGCCCGACCAACACCATATATTTT. Amino acids: CASSLSGQGPTNTIYF.

V gene TRBV28 combines with J gene TRBJ2-7, with 11 bases lining up with TRBD1. Per germline, CDR1 MDHEN and CDR2 SYDVKM. This CDR3 has 14 amino acids. V lost 6 bases and J lost 1; bases outside the gene matches: 2. Here the CDR3 DNA reads TGTGCCAGCAGCGGGACAGGGGGATCCTACGAGCAGTACTTC. Protein product: CASSGTGGSYEQYF.

The rearrangement links TRBV7-7 to TRBJ1-4; D unclear. The CDR3 is 15 amino acids. The V gene lost 5 bases and the J gene lost 4 bases, with 14 bases spanning the gap. The germline CDR1 and CDR2 sequences are SSHAT and FNYEAQ (reference sequence). CDR3 sequence: CASSTGRTINEKLFF. The CDR3, as DNA: TGTGCCAGCAGCACCGGACGGACTATTAATGAAAAACTGTTTTTT. Filled out from reference TRBV7-7 and TRBJ1-4, the complete variable domain reads GAGVSQSPRYKVTKRGQDVTLRCDPISSHATLYWYQQALGQGPEFLTYFNYEAQPDKSGLPSDRFSAERPEGSISTLTIQRTEQRDSAMYRCASSTGRTINEKLFFGSGTQLSVL.

V is TRBV19 and J is TRBJ1-2; 7 bases match TRBD1. Germline assignment: CDR1 LNHDA and CDR2 SQIVND (reference sequence). V lost 5 bases and J lost 3; bases outside the gene matches: 6. The CDR3 covers 14 residues. The CDR3 is CASSSGDSHYGYTF. For the CDR3, the DNA is TGTGCCAGTAGTTCGGGGGACAGCCACTATGGCTACACCTTC.